This TCR beta chain was captured by sequencing in a study of T cell responses to AZD1222 COVID-19 vaccine. Here immunoSEQ multiplex PCR was the method, and the copy in TCRdb shows in-frame clones only, minus some. The sample holds about 140,000 clones, about 87% seen once. The ends were cut back, 3 bases at V and 2 bases at J, with 10 bases in the middle. The germline gives CDR1 LGHDT, CDR2 YNNKEL (reference sequence). The CDR3 loop spans 14 amino acids. This clone was detected many times. The clonotype originates from an adult in good health. This rearrangement joins TRBV3-1 (or the pseudogene TRBV3-2) to TRBJ1-2; D perhaps matches TRBD1 (5 bases). The specimen comprised peripheral blood, sampled on day 0 of AZD1222 vaccination. This chain's CDR3 is CASSQGRLNYGYTF. CDR3 sequence (DNA): TGTGCCAGCAGCCAGGGACGGCTCAACTATGGCTACACCTTC.